A single sample is the source of the 21 T cell receptor beta chains below, sequenced in a study of shared clonotypes between healthy human individuals (dated by TCRdb to 2019 to 2021). Library prep was done by the immunoSEQ multiplex PCR assay. Drawn from immuneACCESS, this table holds only the in-frame rearrangements with V and J called that TCRdb kept. Clones are partly lost; checked studies trace under half to an unresolved V gene and leave the rest unexplained. Recorded for this sample are millions of clones; over 85% of them occurred a single time. The ten largest account for roughly 0.15% of the sample. Specimen: naive CD4+ T cells sorted from blood. The cell subset or site label, read with the paper, signifies: CD45RA+ positively selected. The receptors were gathered from a man aged 18 to 30 in good health.

The rearrangement uses TRBV27 and TRBJ2-7; D might be TRBD1 (5 bases). The CDR3 loop spans 16 amino acids. The V gene's germline CDR1 is MNHEY and CDR2 SMNVEV (reference sequence). Trimming stripped 0 bases from V and 0 bases from J, with 12 bases between. The CDR3 loop reads CASSLSRRQTSYEQYF. The CDR3 DNA is TGTGCCAGCAGTTTATCGAGGCGACAGACCTCCTACGAGCAGTACTTC.

The rearrangement uses TRBV15 and TRBJ2-3, with 9 positions matching TRBD2. The J segment lost 3 bases and the V segment lost 3 bases, leaving 7 bases of the junction unmatched. Germline-derived CDR1 and CDR2 are LNHNV and YYDKDF (reference sequence). The CDR3 is 16 amino acids. Here the CDR3 DNA reads TGTGCCACCAGCAGTAGGGCGGGAGGGCCGACAGATACGCAGTATTTT. This codes for CATSSRAGGPTDTQYF.

The V and J genes are TRBV7-9 and TRBJ2-3, with 10 bases that match TRBD2. This CDR3 is 15 amino acids long. In germline, CDR1 is SEHNR, CDR2 FQNEAQ (reference sequence). The J segment lost 8 bases and the V segment lost 0 bases, leaving 5 bases of the junction unmatched. CDR3: CASSLAPSGGSTQYF. CDR3 sequence (DNA): TGTGCCAGCAGCTTAGCGCCTAGCGGGGGCTCTACGCAGTATTTT. Variable domain in full (rest from reference TRBV7-9 and TRBJ2-3): DTGVSQNPRHKITKRGQNVTFRCDPISEHNRLYWYRQTLGQGPEFLTYFQNEAQLEKSRLLSDRFSAERPKGSFSTLEIQRTEQGDSAMYLCASSLAPSGGSTQYFGPGTRLTVL.

This chain links TRBV2 with TRBJ1-2, with D perhaps matching TRBD1 (6 bases). The CDR3 is 15 amino acids. The V gene's germline CDR1 is SNHLY and CDR2 FYNNEI. Between the trimmed V and J ends, which lost 4 bases and 4 bases, there was a span of 16 bases. DNA for the CDR3: TGTGCCAGCAGTGCCCTCGGGGGGCTGAGCTATGGCTACACCTTC. The encoded protein is CASSALGGLSYGYTF.

The V gene is TRBV27, the J gene TRBJ1-1, with 7 positions matching TRBD1. Germline values: CDR1 MNHEY, CDR2 SMNVEV (reference sequence). The CDR3 has 18 residues. V was clipped by 5 bases and J by 7 bases; unmatched bases: 22. The CDR3 region has the DNA TGTGCCAGCAGTCCATTTTACAGGGGACTTACTACCCACGTTGAAGCTTTCTTT. It yields the protein CASSPFYRGLTTHVEAFF.

This clone has only one observation. V gene TRBV2 combines with J gene TRBJ2-2; a weak D match, TRBD1 (6 bases). The V gene lost 6 bases and the J gene lost 8 bases, with 13 bases spanning the gap. CDR1 SNHLY and CDR2 FYNNEI come from the germline V gene. The CDR3 consists of 13 residues. CDR3 in amino acids: CASSLTGYGELFF. The CDR3, as DNA: TGTGCCAGCAGCCTAACAGGGTATGGGGAGCTGTTTTTT.

This chain connects TRBV28 to TRBJ2-7; D assignment may be TRBD1 or TRBD2 (5 bases each). The germline gives CDR1 MDHEN, CDR2 SYDVKM. This CDR3 is built from 13 residues. V gave up 7 bases and J gave up 0 bases, with 10 bases separating them. CDR3 DNA: TGTGCCAGCACGAGTGGGGGCTCCTACGAGCAGTACTTC. Protein sequence: CASTSGGSYEQYF.

The rearrangement links TRBV25-1 to TRBJ2-1; 7 positions agree with TRBD2. Germline V gene lookup returns CDR1 MGHDK and CDR2 SYGVNS. This CDR3 is built from 17 residues. Trimming cost V 3 bases and J 0 bases; bases outside gene matches: 8. CDR3 sequence: CASSEPPAGSSYNEQFF. For the CDR3, the DNA is TGTGCCAGCAGTGAGCCTCCAGCGGGGAGCTCCTACAATGAGCAGTTCTTC.

DNA for the CDR3: TGTGCCAGCAGTTACCAGGGCGGAAACACCATATATTTT. Its translation: CASSYQGGNTIYF. The V call is TRBV25-1, the J call TRBJ1-3; possible D gene TRBD1, 5 bases. V lost 5 bases and J lost 4, with 9 bases in between. Germline V CDR1 and CDR2: MGHDK, SYGVNS. This CDR3 has 13 amino acids.

There are a few counts of this clone. The chain is built from TRBV7-9 and TRBJ2-3; unclear D gene. V was trimmed by 1 base and J by 4 bases, leaving 6 bases between them. The CDR3 is made up of 13 amino acids. Germline V gene lookup returns CDR1 SEHNR and CDR2 FQNEAQ (reference sequence). This CDR3 is CASSLEGPDTQYF. The CDR3 DNA reads TGTGCCAGCAGCTTAGAGGGCCCAGATACGCAGTATTTT. The complete variable domain, with remaining parts taken from reference TRBV7-9 and TRBJ2-3, reads DTGVSQNPRHKITKRGQNVTFRCDPISEHNRLYWYRQTLGQGPEFLTYFQNEAQLEKSRLLSDRFSAERPKGSFSTLEIQRTEQGDSAMYLCASSLEGPDTQYFGPGTRLTVL.

This clone is a singleton in its sample. The chain has TRBV30 and TRBJ1-1, with D possibly TRBD1 on 5 matching bases. Germline V CDR1 and CDR2: GTSNPN, SVGIG (reference sequence). The CDR3 is made up of 14 amino acids. Trimming took 2 bases from V and 5 from J, leaving 15 bases between them. CDR3 nucleotides: TGTGCCTGGAGTAAAATCACGGGGGGGACTGAAGCTTTCTTT. Protein product: CAWSKITGGTEAFF.

V and J are TRBV2 and TRBJ2-6; D gene ambiguous. CDR3 size: 12 residues. V was shortened by 7 bases and J by 4 bases, with 5 bases between the two germline ends. Germline loops: CDR1 SNHLY, CDR2 FYNNEI. CDR3 protein: CASTQGANVLTF. CDR3 DNA: TGTGCCAGCACGCAAGGGGCCAACGTCCTGACTTTC.

This clone came up a few times. The rearrangement joins TRBV18 to TRBJ1-4; D is perhaps TRBD1 (5 bases). The germline gives CDR1 KGHSH, CDR2 LQKENI. V was shortened by 2 bases and J by 8 bases, with 12 bases between the two germline ends. The CDR3 runs 14 residues. The CDR3 loop is CASSPKGLDEKLFF. CDR3 sequence (DNA): TGTGCCAGCTCACCAAAGGGGCTGGACGAAAAACTGTTTTTT.

About this clone: The same CDR3 arises from other DNA sequences in this sample as well. The rearrangement uses TRBV30 and TRBJ2-7; 12 bases fit TRBD2. This CDR3 contains 15 residues. The germline gives CDR1 GTSNPN, CDR2 SVGIG (reference sequence). V shed 0 bases and J 4 bases; nucleotides not matched to a gene: 4. CDR3 loop: CAWSVRLAGGYEQYF. CDR3 nucleotides: TGTGCCTGGAGTGTACGCCTAGCGGGAGGGTACGAGCAGTACTTC.

The chain employs TRBV10-1 and TRBJ2-4; a possible D gene is TRBD2 (6 bases). This CDR3 has 13 residues. The V end was cut by 2 bases, the J end by 15 bases, with 17 bases between. In germline, CDR1 is WNHNN, CDR2 SYGVQD (reference sequence). The DNA of the CDR3 is TGCGCCAGCAGTGAGCGGGAGAAGGCCTTGAGGTACTTC. Translation: CASSEREKALRYF.

J is TRBJ2-7 and V is TRBV12-5, with a weak D call TRBD2 (6 bases). Trimming pared 7 bases from V and 3 bases from J, leaving 19 bases between. Per the germline V gene, CDR1 is LGHNT and CDR2 is FRNRAP. The CDR3 consists of 15 residues. CDR3 coding DNA: TGTGCTAGTGCCCCCCCCCTGGGACTGTTCTACGAGCAGTACTTC. Translated: CASAPPLGLFYEQYF.

The gene calls are TRBV2 and TRBJ2-2, with TRBD2 matching 8 bases. The V gene end was trimmed by 7 bases and the J gene end by 7 bases; junction bases not matched to a gene: 11. CDR1 SNHLY and CDR2 FYNNEI come from the germline V gene. The CDR3 length is 15 residues. CDR3 protein: CASKREGPVIGELFF. As DNA, the CDR3 is TGTGCCAGCAAACGGGAGGGCCCCGTAATCGGGGAGCTGTTTTTT.

The chain couples TRBV5-1 to TRBJ2-5; TRBD1 or TRBD2 may be the D gene (5 bases each). The ends were cut back, 4 bases at V and 7 bases at J, with 26 bases in the middle. The CDR3 covers 17 residues. Germline V gives CDR1 SGHRS, CDR2 YFSETQ. CDR3 DNA sequence: TGCGCCAGCAGCGGGGCCGGGACGACTCTGAGCCTGGGGACCCAGTACTTC. This translates into CASSGAGTTLSLGTQYF.

The count of this clone is one. Other nucleotide sequences in the sample specify the same CDR3. The gene calls are TRBV30 and TRBJ1-3; D is ambiguous. The CDR3 contains 15 residues. Germline V CDR1 and CDR2: GTSNPN, SVGIG (reference sequence). The V end lost 0 bases, the J end lost 0 bases, and 9 bases lay between the germline ends. In nucleotides, the CDR3 is TGTGCCTGGAGTGTTCGACGGAGCTCTGGAAACACCATATATTTT. This translates into CAWSVRRSSGNTIYF.

The V gene is TRBV5-1, the J gene TRBJ2-7, with no clear D. The CDR3 is made up of 12 amino acids. Germline lookup yields CDR1 SGHRS and CDR2 YFSETQ. V gave up 0 bases and J gave up 5 bases, with 6 bases separating them. The CDR3 DNA reads TGCGCCAGCAGCTTGGCTGGTCACGAGCAGTACTTC. Translated: CASSLAGHEQYF.

V gene TRBV28 combines with J gene TRBJ1-1; D is uncertain. Germline CDR1 reads MDHEN; CDR2 reads SYDVKM. There are 10 residues in the CDR3. Trimming cost V 7 bases and J 3 bases, with 3 bases left between them. CDR3 DNA: TGTGCCAGCAAGGACACTGAAGCTTTCTTT. Protein sequence: CASKDTEAFF.